This is a list of T cell receptor beta chains from one sample in a study of blood T cell repertoires in COVID-19. Measured with immunoSEQ multiplex PCR; TCRdb has only the in-frame clones, and not every one. The sample includes approximately 140,000 clones, about nine tenths of them seen just once. The sequenced sample was peripheral blood. All receptors derive from a human donor in a cohort sampled during active COVID-19. CDR3s include the opening cysteine and the closing phenylalanine or tryptophan. Fields, in order: V gene, J gene, CDR3 length, CDR3 protein.

V gene: TRBV29-1
J gene: TRBJ2-2
CDR3 length: 15
CDR3 protein: CSATPGSANTGELFF

V gene: TRBV28
J gene: TRBJ1-5
CDR3 length: 19
CDR3 protein: CASSLRTEFESISNQPQHF

V gene: TRBV2
J gene: TRBJ1-1
CDR3 length: 14
CDR3 protein: CASRGDRGQTEAFF

V gene: TRBV10-2
J gene: TRBJ1-6
CDR3 length: 14
CDR3 protein: CASSSTGVNSPLHF

V gene: TRBV3-1/TRBV3-2
J gene: TRBJ1-1
CDR3 length: 17
CDR3 protein: CASSQGSRGRGDTEAFF

V gene: TRBV15
J gene: TRBJ2-3
CDR3 length: 14
CDR3 protein: CATSRGTGTDTQYF

V gene: TRBV9
J gene: TRBJ2-1
CDR3 length: 14
CDR3 protein: CASSGGSPYNEQFF

V gene: TRBV6-5
J gene: TRBJ1-3
CDR3 length: 13
CDR3 protein: CASSPDRRNTIYF

V gene: TRBV18
J gene: TRBJ1-3
CDR3 length: 18
CDR3 protein: CASSPSEGGFSSGNTIYF

V gene: TRBV7-2
J gene: TRBJ2-1
CDR3 length: 17
CDR3 protein: CASSSLDLAVRYNEQFF

V gene: TRBV11-2
J gene: TRBJ2-5
CDR3 length: 16
CDR3 protein: CASSLEIAGGQETQYF

V gene: TRBV29-1
J gene: TRBJ2-5
CDR3 length: 14
CDR3 protein: CSVARGQRKETQYF

V gene: TRBV5-1
J gene: TRBJ1-2
CDR3 length: 13
CDR3 protein: CASSTGSPLGYTF

V gene: TRBV2
J gene: TRBJ1-6
CDR3 length: 14
CDR3 protein: CASSDGTLDSPLHF

V gene: TRBV21-1
J gene: TRBJ1-5
CDR3 length: 14
CDR3 protein: CARGTDHSNQPQHF

V gene: TRBV28
J gene: TRBJ1-2
CDR3 length: 15
CDR3 protein: CASSTTGPGGYGYTF

V gene: TRBV30
J gene: TRBJ2-1
CDR3 length: 11
CDR3 protein: CAWSLGGIQFF

V gene: TRBV7-9
J gene: TRBJ2-2
CDR3 length: 16
CDR3 protein: CASSSWTGSNTGELFF

V gene: TRBV4-2
J gene: TRBJ1-1
CDR3 length: 14
CDR3 protein: CASSQRDTPTSTFF

V gene: TRBV7-2
J gene: TRBJ2-7
CDR3 length: 15
CDR3 protein: CASSSTGLATNEQYF

V gene: TRBV19
J gene: TRBJ1-1
CDR3 length: 14
CDR3 protein: CASKIDRGNTEAFF

V gene: TRBV12-3/TRBV12-4
J gene: TRBJ2-2
CDR3 length: 13
CDR3 protein: CASSSFGTGELFF

V gene: TRBV5-6
J gene: TRBJ1-5
CDR3 length: 17
CDR3 protein: CASSSWTKGIRNQPQHF

V gene: TRBV4-1
J gene: TRBJ2-7
CDR3 length: 13
CDR3 protein: CASSQGRAYEQYF

V gene: TRBV27
J gene: TRBJ2-5
CDR3 length: 16
CDR3 protein: CASSSFRGQGGETQYF

V gene: TRBV7-7
J gene: TRBJ2-3
CDR3 length: 15
CDR3 protein: CASSLGGGGTDTQYF